These T cell receptor beta chains were read from a single sample in a study of CXCR3-negative and CXCR3-positive naive CD8 T cells. With the 5' RACE reads reprocessed, TCRdb shows one record per CDR3 protein and no DNA. With 120,000 or so distinct CDR3 sequences in the sample, the ten largest clones hold 0.59%. Sequenced: naive CXCR3+ CD8+ T cells from blood. The receptors derive from a human donor in good health. Some clones in this sample may be carry-over from other donors' samples. Both conserved end residues are part of each CDR3.

j_call: TRBJ2-5; v_call: TRBV5-4; cdr3_aa: CASSLISSGSSETQYF
j_call: TRBJ2-3; v_call: TRBV6-2/TRBV6-3; cdr3_aa: CASSSPALAGFTDTQYF
j_call: TRBJ1-1; v_call: TRBV19; cdr3_aa: CASSEQGAAWNTEAFF
j_call: TRBJ2-1; v_call: TRBV2; cdr3_aa: CASSADTGTGTYNEQFF
j_call: TRBJ2-1; v_call: TRBV5-1; cdr3_aa: CASSPGQNSYNEQFF
j_call: TRBJ2-6; v_call: TRBV29-1; cdr3_aa: CSVAGGHMSTGANVLTF
j_call: TRBJ1-2; v_call: TRBV2; cdr3_aa: CASHPPGRSPTGYTF
j_call: TRBJ2-7; v_call: TRBV7-8; cdr3_aa: CASSLWGLAGSDEQYF
j_call: TRBJ1-3; v_call: TRBV5-1; cdr3_aa: CASSLEETGNTIYF
j_call: TRBJ2-3; v_call: TRBV29-1; cdr3_aa: CSVEGVAGWGDSTDTQYF
j_call: TRBJ2-2; v_call: TRBV3-1; cdr3_aa: CASGQPNTGELFF
j_call: TRBJ2-7; v_call: TRBV2; cdr3_aa: CASSETVGVSTYEQYF
j_call: TRBJ1-1; v_call: TRBV19; cdr3_aa: CASSMTAFEAFF
j_call: TRBJ2-7; v_call: TRBV2; cdr3_aa: CASSSIRDRAYEQYF
j_call: TRBJ2-3; v_call: TRBV6-5; cdr3_aa: CASRDRVTGTWTDTQYF
j_call: TRBJ2-1; v_call: TRBV29-1; cdr3_aa: CSVEGGTGASSYNEQFF
j_call: TRBJ1-6; v_call: TRBV7-9; cdr3_aa: CASSSWFQGVSNSPLHF
j_call: TRBJ1-1; v_call: TRBV19; cdr3_aa: CASSITGGANEAFF
j_call: TRBJ1-1; v_call: TRBV9; cdr3_aa: CASSGGQGTEAFF
j_call: TRBJ2-7; v_call: TRBV5-1; cdr3_aa: CASSPNGPYEQYF
j_call: TRBJ2-7; v_call: TRBV5-1; cdr3_aa: CASQRKGSGSYEQYF
j_call: TRBJ1-1; v_call: TRBV14; cdr3_aa: CASSQATGYEYTEAFF
j_call: TRBJ2-1; v_call: TRBV5-1; cdr3_aa: CASSTGLAQTYNEQFF
j_call: TRBJ1-2; v_call: TRBV29-1; cdr3_aa: CSVEDWGTGNGYTF
j_call: TRBJ2-5; v_call: TRBV28; cdr3_aa: CASSLAQGIVETQYF
j_call: TRBJ2-1; v_call: TRBV7-2; cdr3_aa: CASSFGTSNHNEQFF
j_call: TRBJ2-3; v_call: TRBV5-1; cdr3_aa: CASSSRLGWETDTQYF
j_call: TRBJ2-2; v_call: TRBV15; cdr3_aa: CATSRVVGGTGELFF
j_call: TRBJ1-1; v_call: TRBV29-1; cdr3_aa: CSVPPTGTGDAEAFF
j_call: TRBJ2-7; v_call: TRBV7-9; cdr3_aa: CASSPQEGGEQYF
j_call: TRBJ2-1; v_call: TRBV6-2/TRBV6-3; cdr3_aa: CASSPQTGNYNEQFF
j_call: TRBJ2-7; v_call: TRBV5-1; cdr3_aa: CASSGQGYEQYF
j_call: TRBJ1-1; v_call: TRBV6-2/TRBV6-3; cdr3_aa: CASRYTFNTEAFF
j_call: TRBJ1-1; v_call: TRBV12-3/TRBV12-4; cdr3_aa: CASSSLIYSADTEAFF
j_call: TRBJ2-7; v_call: TRBV6-6; cdr3_aa: CASSYEPGTIYEQYF
j_call: TRBJ2-7; v_call: TRBV12-3/TRBV12-4; cdr3_aa: CASSLRGKAYEQYF
j_call: TRBJ2-4; v_call: TRBV29-1; cdr3_aa: CSVVDIPKNIQYF
j_call: TRBJ2-7; v_call: TRBV10-3; cdr3_aa: CAISEGSSYEQYF
j_call: TRBJ2-3; v_call: TRBV5-1; cdr3_aa: CASSLASASEGDTQYF
j_call: TRBJ2-2; v_call: TRBV14; cdr3_aa: CASRGLVGELFF
j_call: TRBJ2-1; v_call: TRBV4-1; cdr3_aa: CASSPGTQNVDEQFF
j_call: TRBJ2-1; v_call: TRBV29-1; cdr3_aa: CSVEGQGGATDNEQFF
j_call: TRBJ2-1; v_call: TRBV10-2; cdr3_aa: CASSGFLRDSHNEQFF
j_call: TRBJ1-1; v_call: TRBV24-1; cdr3_aa: CATVGGGEAFF
j_call: TRBJ2-1; v_call: TRBV2; cdr3_aa: CASSERRLDFYNEQFF